This record looks at one T cell receptor beta chain sequence and its context. Its antigen is unidentified. This entry comes from a study of Ad26.COV2.S vaccination and SARS-CoV-2 variants. With V trimmed by 4 bases and J by 4 bases, 6 bases remained unmatched. In germline, CDR1 is SGHRS, CDR2 YFSETQ. The CDR3 consists of 16 residues. This sample's treatment: about 20 received Ad26.COV2.S at low or high dose, single or two shots; roughly 5 received placebo; per-sample allocation not given. After the first vaccine or placebo injection, samples were drawn on day 63. In the vaccine, an Ad26 vector expressed the SARS-CoV-2 spike of the Wuhan strain. Study conclusions and caveats: The placebo group had lower spike-specific TCR breadth than the vaccine recipients did. The TCR breadth and depth analyses may have understated or missed part of the total T cell responses. Reported findings describe substantial breadth in spike-specific CD8+ and CD4+ T cell responses following vaccination.

TCRdb's table, derived via immunoSEQ multiplex PCR, lists solely in-frame clones and lacks some. This sample has around 320,000 clones, with around 85% found just once. The material sequenced was peripheral blood, taken in a trial of Ad26.COV2.S vaccine versus placebo. This receptor was obtained from a person between 18 and 60 years old who received the Ad26.COV2.S COVID-19 vaccine or a placebo. The chain employs TRBV5-1 and TRBJ2-1; 12 bases are shared with TRBD2. CDR3 sequence (DNA): TGCGCCAGCAGCCCGACTAGCGGGGGCTCATACAATGAGCAGTTCTTC. Translating gives CASSPTSGGSYNEQFF. Supplemented by reference TRBV5-1 and TRBJ2-1, the full variable domain reads KAGVTQTPRYLIKTRGQQVTLSCSPISGHRSVSWYQQTPGQGLQFLFEYFSETQRNKGNFPGRFSGRQFSNSRSEMNVSTLELGDSALYLCASSPTSGGSYNEQFFGPGTRLTVL.